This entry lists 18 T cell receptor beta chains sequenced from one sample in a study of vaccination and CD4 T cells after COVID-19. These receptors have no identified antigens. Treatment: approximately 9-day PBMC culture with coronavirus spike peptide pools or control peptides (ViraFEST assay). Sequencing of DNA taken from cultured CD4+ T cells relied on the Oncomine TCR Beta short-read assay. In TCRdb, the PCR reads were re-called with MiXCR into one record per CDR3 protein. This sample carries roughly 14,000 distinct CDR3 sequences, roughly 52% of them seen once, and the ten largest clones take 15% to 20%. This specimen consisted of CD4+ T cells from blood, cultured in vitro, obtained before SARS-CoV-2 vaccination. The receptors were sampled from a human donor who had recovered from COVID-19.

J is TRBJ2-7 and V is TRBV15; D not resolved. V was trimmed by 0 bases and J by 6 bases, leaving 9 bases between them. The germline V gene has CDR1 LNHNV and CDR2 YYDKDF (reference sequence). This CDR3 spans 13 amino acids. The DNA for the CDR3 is TGTGCCACCAGCAGAGACATTGTACGCGAGCAGTACTTC. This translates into CATSRDIVREQYF. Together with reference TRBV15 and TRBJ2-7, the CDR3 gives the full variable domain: DAMVIQNPRYQVTQFGKPVTLSCSQTLNHNVMYWYQQKSSQAPKLLFHYYDKDFNNEADTPDNFQSRRPNTSFCFLDIRSPGLGDTAMYLCATSRDIVREQYFGPGTRLTVT.

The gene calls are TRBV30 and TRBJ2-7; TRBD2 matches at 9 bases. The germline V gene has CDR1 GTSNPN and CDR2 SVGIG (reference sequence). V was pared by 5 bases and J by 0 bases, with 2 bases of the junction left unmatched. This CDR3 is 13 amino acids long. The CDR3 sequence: CAWDSGSSYEQYF. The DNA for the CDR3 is TGTGCCTGGGATAGCGGGAGCTCCTACGAGCAGTACTTC.

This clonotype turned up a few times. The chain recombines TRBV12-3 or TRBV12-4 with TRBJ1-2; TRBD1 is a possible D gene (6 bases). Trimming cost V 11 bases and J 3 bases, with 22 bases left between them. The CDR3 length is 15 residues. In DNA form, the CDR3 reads TGTGCCTCTTCGCCCAGGCAGGGGCATCACTATGGCTACACCTTC. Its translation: CASSPRQGHHYGYTF.

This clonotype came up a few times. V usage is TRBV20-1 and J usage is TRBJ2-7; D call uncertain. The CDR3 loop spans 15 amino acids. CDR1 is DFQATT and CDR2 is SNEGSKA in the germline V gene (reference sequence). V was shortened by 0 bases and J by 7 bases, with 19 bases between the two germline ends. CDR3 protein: CSARDFLGEPTEQYF. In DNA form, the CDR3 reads TGCAGTGCTAGAGATTTTTTGGGCGAGCCGACGGAGCAGTACTTC.

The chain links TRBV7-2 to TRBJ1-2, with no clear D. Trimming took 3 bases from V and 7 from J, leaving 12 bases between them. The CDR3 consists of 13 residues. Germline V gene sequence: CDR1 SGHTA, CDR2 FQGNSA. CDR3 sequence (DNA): TGTGCCAGCAGCTTCGAAAGGGAGAGTGGCTACACCTTC. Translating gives CASSFERESGYTF.

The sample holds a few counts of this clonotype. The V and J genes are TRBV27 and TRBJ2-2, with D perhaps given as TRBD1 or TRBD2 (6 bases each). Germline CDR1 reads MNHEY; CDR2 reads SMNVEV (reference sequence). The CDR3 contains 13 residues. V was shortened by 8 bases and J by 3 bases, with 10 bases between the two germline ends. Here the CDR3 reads CASGGGYTGELFF. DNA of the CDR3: TGTGCCAGCGGAGGGGGGTACACCGGGGAGCTGTTTTTT.

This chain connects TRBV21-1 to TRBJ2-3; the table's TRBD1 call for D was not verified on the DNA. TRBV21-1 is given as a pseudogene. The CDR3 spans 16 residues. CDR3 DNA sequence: TGTGCCAGCAGCAGGATCGACAGGGGCGTTACAGATACGCAGTATTTT. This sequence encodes CASSRIDRGVTDTQYF.

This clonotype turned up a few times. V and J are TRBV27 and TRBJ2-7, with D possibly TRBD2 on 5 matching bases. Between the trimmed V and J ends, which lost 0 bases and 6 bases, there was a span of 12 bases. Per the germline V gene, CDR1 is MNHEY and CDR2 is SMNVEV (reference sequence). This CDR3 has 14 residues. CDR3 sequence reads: CASSLSRRGSEQYF. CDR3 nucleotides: TGTGCCAGCAGTTTATCGAGGCGCGGGTCCGAGCAGTACTTC.

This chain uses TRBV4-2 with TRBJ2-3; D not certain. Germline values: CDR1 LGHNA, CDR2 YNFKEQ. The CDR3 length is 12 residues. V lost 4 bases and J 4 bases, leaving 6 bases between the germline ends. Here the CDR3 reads CASSPIADTQYF. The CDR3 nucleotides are TGTGCCAGCAGCCCCATAGCAGATACGCAGTATTTT.

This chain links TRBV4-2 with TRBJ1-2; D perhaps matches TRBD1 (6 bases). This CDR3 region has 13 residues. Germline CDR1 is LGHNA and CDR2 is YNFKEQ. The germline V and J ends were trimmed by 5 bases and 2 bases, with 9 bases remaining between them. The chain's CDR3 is CASSFQGNYGYTF. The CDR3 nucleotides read TGTGCCAGCAGCTTTCAGGGGAACTATGGCTACACCTTC.

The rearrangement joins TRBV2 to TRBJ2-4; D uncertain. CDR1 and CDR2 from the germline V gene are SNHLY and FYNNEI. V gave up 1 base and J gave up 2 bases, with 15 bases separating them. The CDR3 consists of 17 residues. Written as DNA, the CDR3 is TGTGCCAGCAGTGAAGGGAACTACCAGAGACCCAAAAACATTCAGTACTTC. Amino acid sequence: CASSEGNYQRPKNIQYF.

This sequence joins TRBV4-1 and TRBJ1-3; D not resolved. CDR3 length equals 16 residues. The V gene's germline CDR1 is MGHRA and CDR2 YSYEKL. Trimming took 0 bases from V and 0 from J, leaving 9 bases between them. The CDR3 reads CASSQEQQISGNTIYF. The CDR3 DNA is TGCGCCAGCAGCCAAGAACAGCAGATCTCTGGAAACACCATATATTTT.

CDR3 coding DNA: TGTGCCAGCAGTTTAGATTTAGCGGGTGAGACCCAGTACTTC. This sequence encodes CASSLDLAGETQYF. This chain links TRBV12-3 or TRBV12-4 with TRBJ2-5; 7 nucleotides align to TRBD2. The CDR3 has 14 amino acids. J lost 5 bases, V lost 1 base, and 4 bases had no gene match.

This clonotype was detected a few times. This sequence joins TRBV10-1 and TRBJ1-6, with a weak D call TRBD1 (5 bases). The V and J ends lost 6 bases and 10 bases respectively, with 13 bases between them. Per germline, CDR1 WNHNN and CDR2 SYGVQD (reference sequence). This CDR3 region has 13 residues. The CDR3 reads CASSRDVRSPLHF. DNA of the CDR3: TGCGCCAGCAGCCGGGACGTGAGGTCACCCCTCCACTTT.

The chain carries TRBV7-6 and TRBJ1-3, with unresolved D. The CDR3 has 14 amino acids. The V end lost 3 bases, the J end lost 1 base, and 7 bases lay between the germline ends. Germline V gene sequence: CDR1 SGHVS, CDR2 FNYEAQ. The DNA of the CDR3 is TGTGCCAGCAGCTTCGGGCTTTCTGGAAACACCATATATTTT. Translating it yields CASSFGLSGNTIYF.

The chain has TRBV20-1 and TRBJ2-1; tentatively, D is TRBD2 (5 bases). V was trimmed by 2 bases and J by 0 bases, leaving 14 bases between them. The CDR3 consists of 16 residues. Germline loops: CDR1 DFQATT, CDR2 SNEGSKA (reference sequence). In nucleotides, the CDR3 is TGCAGTGCTAGAAGGGCGAGGGCGGTCTCCTACAATGAGCAGTTCTTC. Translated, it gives CSARRARAVSYNEQFF.

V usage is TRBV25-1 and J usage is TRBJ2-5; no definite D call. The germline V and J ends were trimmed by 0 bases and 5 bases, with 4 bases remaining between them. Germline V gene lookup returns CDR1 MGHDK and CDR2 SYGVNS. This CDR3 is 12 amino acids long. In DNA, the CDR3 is TGTGCCAGCAGTGAATACGGGGAGACCCAGTACTTC. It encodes CASSEYGETQYF.

The CDR3 protein is CASSGFASSGRNEQFF. The DNA of the CDR3 is TGTGCCAGCAGCGGCTTTGCGTCCAGCGGGAGAAATGAGCAGTTCTTC. V and J are TRBV7-6 and TRBJ2-1; 8 bases are shared with TRBD2. Per the germline V gene, CDR1 is SGHVS and CDR2 is FNYEAQ. This CDR3 region has 16 residues. The trim removed 5 bases at V and 7 bases at J, leaving 13 bases unmatched.